A selection of T cell receptor beta chains follows, all from one sample in a study of shared clonotypes between healthy human individuals. Libraries were prepared by immunoSEQ multiplex PCR; TCRdb keeps only in-frame clonotypes and omits some of them. The repertoire has 550,000 to 850,000 clones, over 60% of them found once; the top ten carry around 1.7%. Sequencing used memory CD4+ T cells sorted from blood. These receptors were taken from a woman aged 25 to 45 in good health. Both conserved end residues are part of each CDR3. Fields, in order: CDR3 DNA, CDR3 protein, D gene, J gene, V gene, clone size. D genes are given only for firm matches. Clone size appears in some rows only: once, few, many, or a class for an expanded clone.

TGTGCCAGTAGTGGAAGGGCCGATACGCAGTATTTT,CASSGRADTQYF,NA,TRBJ2-3,TRBV19,NA
TGTGCCAGCAGCTTAAGGGATACGCAGTATTTT,CASSLRDTQYF,NA,TRBJ2-3,TRBV5-6,once
TGTGCCAGCAGTTTAGCTCGCCTAGCGGGAGGTAATGAGCAGTTCTTC,CASSLARLAGGNEQFF,TRBD2,TRBJ2-1,TRBV28,NA
TGTGCCAGTAGGACAAGTGCAGGGGTTCCAGACTATGGCTACACCTTC,CASRTSAGVPDYGYTF,NA,TRBJ1-2,TRBV19,NA
TGCGGAGGGGGACTAGCGGGAGATTACACCGGGGAGCTGTTTTTT,CGGGLAGDYTGELFF,NA,TRBJ2-2,TRBV21-1,few
TGTGCCATCAGGGCTACTAGCGGGAGTCCTTACGAGCAGTACTTC,CAIRATSGSPYEQYF,TRBD2,TRBJ2-7,TRBV10-3,NA
TGTGCCTGGAGTGTCCTGTCTCTCTCTGGGGCCAACGTCCTGACTTTC,CAWSVLSLSGANVLTF,NA,TRBJ2-6,TRBV30,NA
TGTGCCAGCAGGGCGATACAGGGCGGGACTGAAGCTTTCTTT,CASRAIQGGTEAFF,NA,TRBJ1-1,TRBV25-1,few
TGTGCCAGCTCAACCGGACTAGCGGGAGGGGAGACCCAGTACTTC,CASSTGLAGGETQYF,TRBD2,TRBJ2-5,TRBV18,NA
TGCGCCAGCAGCCAAGAAGAGAGGCATATAGAGCAGTTCTTC,CASSQEERHIEQFF,NA,TRBJ2-1,TRBV4-1,NA
TGTGCCAGCAGGGCTAGGGGACAGGGAAACTATGGCTACACCTTC,CASRARGQGNYGYTF,TRBD1,TRBJ1-2,TRBV28,many
TGTGCCAGCAGCTTTTCCGGGCTCAACACCGGGGAGCTGTTTTTT,CASSFSGLNTGELFF,NA,TRBJ2-2,TRBV11-3,NA
TGTGCCAGCAGTTTACCGGGCCTACCCACACAAGAGACCCAGTACTTC,CASSLPGLPTQETQYF,NA,TRBJ2-5,TRBV28,NA
TGTGCCAGCAGCAAGGAGCGGGACAACCACTACGAGCAGTACTTC,CASSKERDNHYEQYF,NA,TRBJ2-7,TRBV21-1,NA
TGTGCCAGCAGAGGGGGACAGGGAGAAGCTTTCTTT,CASRGGQGEAFF,TRBD1,TRBJ1-1,TRBV28,NA
TGTGCCAGCAGCCCAAACCGGGGGGGAATGAACACTGAAGCTTTCTTT,CASSPNRGGMNTEAFF,NA,TRBJ1-1,TRBV7-9,NA
TGTGCCAGCAGTTTGACGGATCAGCCCCAGCATTTT,CASSLTDQPQHF,NA,TRBJ1-5,TRBV28,NA
TGTGCCAGCAGTCCCCGTTTAGGGGGGCGAATAATCTCGAGACTAAACTATGGCTACACCTTC,CASSPRLGGRIISRLNYGYTF,NA,TRBJ1-2,TRBV27,NA
TGTGCCAGCAGCGTGGGGACAGGCCTCACGGGCTTAATCGAAAAACTGTTTTTT,CASSVGTGLTGLIEKLFF,TRBD1,TRBJ1-4,TRBV9,NA
TGTGCCAGCAGCCAAGATGGGGGGACGTCCTACAATGAGCAGTTCTTC,CASSQDGGTSYNEQFF,NA,TRBJ2-1,TRBV4-2,NA
TGTGCCAGCAGCCCCTCGGGACTAGCTTTCAATGAGCAGTTCTTC,CASSPSGLAFNEQFF,TRBD2,TRBJ2-1,TRBV7-2,NA
TGTGCCAGCAGCTCCGGGGGTGGCTCCTACGAGCAGTACTTC,CASSSGGGSYEQYF,NA,TRBJ2-7,TRBV28,NA
TGTGCCAGCAGTTCTCATACGCGACAAGGGAGAACAGTGCAGTACTTC,CASSSHTRQGRTVQYF,NA,TRBJ2-7,TRBV5-4,few
TGTGCCAGCAGCTCGCCGACTAGCGGGAGGGCCTACGAGCAGTACTTC,CASSSPTSGRAYEQYF,TRBD2,TRBJ2-7,TRBV7-2,once
TGTGCCAGCAGCGAATCTGGTGGCAACAATCAGCCCCAGCATTTT,CASSESGGNNQPQHF,NA,TRBJ1-5,TRBV11-1,once
TGTGCCAGCAGCTTAACTGGGGTCAGGGAGACCCAGTACTTC,CASSLTGVRETQYF,NA,TRBJ2-5,TRBV11-2,NA
TGTGCCAGCAGTTTTAACCCGCAGTACACAGATACGCAGTATTTT,CASSFNPQYTDTQYF,NA,TRBJ2-3,TRBV28,NA
TGTGCCAGCAGAACATCTCCGGGACAGGGAAAAGCTTTCTTT,CASRTSPGQGKAFF,TRBD1,TRBJ1-1,TRBV28,NA
TGTGCCAGCTCCGACTTGTACCATGAGCAGTTCTTC,CASSDLYHEQFF,NA,TRBJ2-1,TRBV18,NA
TGTGCCAGCAGTTTAAAGGGGGAGTCCACCTACGAGCAGTACTTC,CASSLKGESTYEQYF,NA,TRBJ2-7,TRBV27,NA
TGCGCCAGCAGTACGACAGGGCCGATGAACACTGAAGCTTTCTTT,CASSTTGPMNTEAFF,TRBD1,TRBJ1-1,TRBV5-1,NA
TGCGCCAGCAGCCCCTCGGGGCAGGGAGGAAACACCATATATTTT,CASSPSGQGGNTIYF,NA,TRBJ1-3,TRBV5-1,NA
TGTGCCAGCTCACCATCCCAGTGGGGATTCACAGATACGCAGTATTTT,CASSPSQWGFTDTQYF,NA,TRBJ2-3,TRBV18,few
TGCGCCAGCAGCCAAGATTCGCCTGATTGGCCTAGCGGGGACAATGAGCAGTTCTTC,CASSQDSPDWPSGDNEQFF,TRBD2,TRBJ2-1,TRBV4-1,NA
TGCAGCGGCGGGACGGCAACTAATGAAAAACTGTTTTTT,CSGGTATNEKLFF,NA,TRBJ1-4,TRBV29-1,NA
TGCGCCAGCAGGGGTAGCAGGATGGTCGACGAGCAGTACTTC,CASRGSRMVDEQYF,NA,TRBJ2-7,TRBV10-2,few
TGTGCCAGCTCACCCAGGGCAACAGGGGAAGAGACCCAGTACTTC,CASSPRATGEETQYF,TRBD1,TRBJ2-5,TRBV18,NA
TGCGCCAGCAGCGGGGGGGCTGGCAAAAACATTCAGTACTTC,CASSGGAGKNIQYF,NA,TRBJ2-4,TRBV5-1,NA
TGTGCCAGCAGCTTGTCCCAGGGGGCGCGGGAGACCCAGTACTTC,CASSLSQGARETQYF,TRBD1,TRBJ2-5,TRBV5-6,NA
TGCGCCAGCAGCCATCCTAGCGATTTCACAGATACGCAGTATTTT,CASSHPSDFTDTQYF,NA,TRBJ2-3,TRBV4-1,NA
TGCGCCAGCAGCGGACAGAACAATGAGCAGTTCTTC,CASSGQNNEQFF,NA,TRBJ2-1,TRBV5-1,few
TGTGCCAGCAGTGACGGACGGATCTATGGCTACACCTTC,CASSDGRIYGYTF,NA,TRBJ1-2,TRBV25-1,NA
TGTGCCAGCAGCCCAGGGTTAGGCAATCAGCCCCAGCATTTT,CASSPGLGNQPQHF,NA,TRBJ1-5,TRBV27,NA